The TCR beta chain described here comes from a study of chemoradiotherapy in HPV16-positive cancers. Method: immunoSEQ multiplex PCR; TCRdb's copy keeps in-frame clones and lacks some. The sample consists of about 17,000 clones, 90% of them appearing once. Germline loops: CDR1 SGHTA, CDR2 FQGNSA. This CDR3 contains 16 residues. The ends lost 8 bases at V and 2 bases at J; junction bases unmatched: 5. Sequencing was performed on blood, taken from a patient who underwent chemoradiotherapy. The chain recombines TRBV7-2 with TRBJ2-2; 13 bases align to TRBD2. The clonotype originates from a human donor with HPV-associated anogenital cancer. The CDR3 loop is CASGGTSGVNTGELFF. In nucleotides, the CDR3 is TGTGCCAGCGGGGGGACTAGCGGGGTCAACACCGGGGAGCTGTTTTTT.